The 26 T cell receptor beta chains presented below share a single source sample, sequenced in a study of blood T cell repertoires in COVID-19. TCRdb keeps only in-frame clones here, not all; method: immunoSEQ multiplex PCR. The data show 76,000 or so clones, about 86% seen once. Sequenced input: peripheral blood. These TCRs come from a man at least 80 years old in a cohort sampled during active COVID-19.

This clone was seen only once. The chain is built from TRBV2 and TRBJ1-5; TRBD1 is a possible D gene (6 bases). V gave up 9 bases and J gave up 10 bases, with 22 bases separating them. CDR1 and CDR2 from the germline V gene are SNHLY and FYNNEI. The CDR3 covers 14 residues. DNA of the CDR3: TGTGCCAGTTCGAGGGACACCTCTATATACCCCCAGCATTTT. Protein sequence: CASSRDTSIYPQHF. The variable domain in full, with the rest retrieved from reference TRBV2 and TRBJ1-5, is EPEVTQTPSHQVTQMGQEVILRCVPISNHLYFYWYRQILGQKVEFLVSFYNNEISEKSEIFDDQFSVERPDGSNFTLKIRSTKLEDSAMYFCASSRDTSIYPQHFGDGTRLSIL.

V gene TRBV28 combines with J gene TRBJ2-7; 7 bases fit TRBD1. The CDR3 contains 13 residues. The junction had 0 bases not matched to a gene; V was cut back by 2 bases and J by 2 bases. Germline-derived CDR1 and CDR2 are MDHEN and SYDVKM. This CDR3 is CASSLTGAYEQYV. CDR3 coding DNA: TGTGCCAGCAGTTTAACAGGGGCCTACGAGCAGTACGTC.

The chain employs TRBV6-6 and TRBJ1-1; D unclear. The germline gives CDR1 MNHNY, CDR2 SVGAGI (reference sequence). The CDR3 spans 13 residues. V shed 1 base and J shed 6 bases, with 9 bases lying between them. The chain's CDR3 is CASSYFTTSEAFF. Written as DNA, the CDR3 is TGTGCCAGCAGTTACTTCACTACTTCTGAAGCTTTCTTT.

V usage is TRBV28 and J usage is TRBJ2-5; TRBD1 aligns across 9 bases. The germline V gene encodes CDR1 MDHEN and CDR2 SYDVKM. V was clipped by 8 bases and J by 5 bases; unmatched bases: 12. The CDR3 length is 15 residues. The DNA of the CDR3 is TGTGCCAGCCGGGACAGGGTTCTTCTTGGGGAGACCCAGTACTTC. Amino acid sequence: CASRDRVLLGETQYF. Full variable domain (missing parts from reference TRBV28 and TRBJ2-5): DVKVTQSSRYLVKRTGEKVFLECVQDMDHENMFWYRQDPGLGLRLIYFSYDVKMKEKGDIPEGYSVSREKKERFSLILESASTNQTSMYLCASRDRVLLGETQYFGPGTRLLVL.

This rearrangement joins TRBV9 to TRBJ2-5, with 7 bases matching TRBD1. This CDR3 spans 13 amino acids. The V and J ends lost 4 bases and 4 bases, in that order; junction bases with no gene match: 4. Germline V gene data show CDR1 as SGDLS and CDR2 as YYNGEE. CDR3 region: CASSPTGVETQYF. CDR3 in DNA: TGTGCCAGCAGCCCTACAGGGGTAGAGACCCAGTACTTC.

This rearrangement joins TRBV12-5 to TRBJ1-4; D is undetermined. The germline gives CDR1 LGHNT, CDR2 FRNRAP. V lost 0 bases to trimming and J lost 0 bases, with 11 bases between them. The CDR3 length is 17 residues. The CDR3 reads CASGLVTVSATNEKLFF. Here the CDR3 DNA reads TGTGCTAGTGGTTTGGTAACAGTCAGTGCAACTAATGAAAAACTGTTTTTT.

This clone appeared a few times. The chain is built from TRBV19 and TRBJ1-6; D ambiguous. The CDR3 is 16 residues long. V lost 6 bases to trimming and J lost 8 bases, with 20 bases between them. The germline gives CDR1 LNHDA, CDR2 SQIVND (reference sequence). In nucleotides, the CDR3 is TGTGCCAGTAGCCGAGGGTTCGGTATAGTCGATTCACCCCTCCACTTT. This gives the protein CASSRGFGIVDSPLHF.

The CDR3 sequence: CASTPGGGGAKTQYF. Here the CDR3 DNA reads TGTGCCAGCACCCCGGGCGGCGGGGGGGCCAAGACCCAGTACTTC. The chain joins TRBV6-5 to TRBJ2-5; 9 bases are a match to TRBD2. Looked up from germline, CDR1 is MNHEY and CDR2 is SVGAGI. Unmatched junction bases numbered 12, after V lost 7 bases and J lost 6 bases. CDR3 size: 15 residues.

This clone was counted once. The rearrangement links TRBV19 to TRBJ2-1; perhaps TRBD2 as D (5 bases). The germline CDR1 and CDR2 sequences are LNHDA and SQIVND (reference sequence). The CDR3 totals 15 residues. The V end lost 3 bases, the J end lost 4 bases, and 13 bases lay between the germline ends. The CDR3 loop reads CASSIRDGIYNEQFF. In DNA, the CDR3 is TGTGCCAGTAGTATCCGCGACGGGATATACAATGAGCAGTTCTTC. Complete variable domain (other parts from reference TRBV19 and TRBJ2-1): DGGITQSPKYLFRKEGQNVTLSCEQNLNHDAMYWYRQDPGQGLRLIYYSQIVNDFQKGDIAEGYSVSREKKESFPLTVTSAQKNPTAFYLCASSIRDGIYNEQFFGPGTRLTVL.

The rearrangement links TRBV19 to TRBJ1-2; no definite D call. CDR3 length: 16 residues. V gave up 3 bases and J gave up 0 bases, with 14 bases separating them. Germline CDR1 reads LNHDA; CDR2 reads SQIVND (reference sequence). DNA for the CDR3: TGTGCCAGTAGTATCTTCTTAACATCTCCTAACTATGGCTACACCTTC. It yields the protein CASSIFLTSPNYGYTF.

This chain joins TRBV18 and TRBJ1-4; D possibly corresponds to TRBD1 (5 bases). Trimming pared 5 bases from V and 8 bases from J, leaving 15 bases between. The CDR3 is 14 residues long. Germline V CDR1 and CDR2: KGHSH, LQKENI. CDR3 sequence (DNA): TGTGCCAGCTCATCGACAGCCAATGGCGAAAAACTGTTTTTT. Its translation: CASSSTANGEKLFF.

The chain recombines TRBV5-5 with TRBJ1-2; D call uncertain. In germline, CDR1 is SGHKS, CDR2 YYEKEE (reference sequence). CDR3 size: 15 residues. V was trimmed by 0 bases and J by 2 bases, leaving 11 bases between them. For the CDR3, the DNA is TGTGCCAGCAGCTTGGAGCCCCGAGGGAACTATGGCTACACCTTC. Amino acid sequence: CASSLEPRGNYGYTF.

CDR3 sequence (DNA): TGTGCCAGCAGTTACTCGATGACAGAGTATGGCTACACCTTC. Translation: CASSYSMTEYGYTF. The chain couples TRBV6-5 to TRBJ1-2; TRBD1 might be the D (5 bases). Between the trimmed V and J ends, which lost 0 bases and 5 bases, there was a span of 10 bases. The CDR3 spans 14 residues. Germline V lookup: CDR1 MNHEY, CDR2 SVGAGI.

The chain links TRBV28 to TRBJ1-2; D gene uncertain. This CDR3 has 12 residues. The germline CDR1 and CDR2 sequences are MDHEN and SYDVKM. Between the trimmed V and J ends, which lost 5 bases and 7 bases, there was a span of 11 bases. DNA of the CDR3: TGTGCCAGCAGTGTACAAATTGGTGGCTACACCTTC. Its translation: CASSVQIGGYTF.

The chain has TRBV18 and TRBJ2-2, with TRBD2 identical over 9 bases. V lost 0 bases to trimming and J lost 5 bases; unmatched junction nucleotides: 4. The germline V gene has CDR1 KGHSH and CDR2 LQKENI. This CDR3 has 16 residues. In DNA, the CDR3 is TGTGCCAGCTCACCACCTAGCGGGGGACTTACCGGGGAGCTGTTTTTT. This sequence encodes CASSPPSGGLTGELFF.

V and J are TRBV19 and TRBJ1-4; 10 bases fit TRBD1. J lost 10 bases, V lost 7 bases, and 6 bases had no gene match. The CDR3 spans 13 residues. From germline, CDR1 is LNHDA and CDR2 SQIVND (reference sequence). The CDR3 region has the DNA TGTGCCAGTACATCGGACAGGGGGGTAAAACTGTTTTTT. This codes for CASTSDRGVKLFF.

The chain employs TRBV3-1 (or the pseudogene TRBV3-2) and TRBJ2-1; 8 bases line up with TRBD2. The trim removed 4 bases at V and 6 bases at J, leaving 2 bases unmatched. This CDR3 region has 13 residues. Germline CDR1 and CDR2: LGHDT and YNNKEL (reference sequence). CDR3 amino acids: CASSPSGPNEQFF. DNA of the CDR3: TGTGCCAGCAGCCCTAGCGGGCCCAATGAGCAGTTCTTC.

This clone was seen once. The chain couples TRBV2 to TRBJ2-3; 10 nucleotides align to TRBD1. CDR3 length: 14 residues. Germline V gene data show CDR1 as SNHLY and CDR2 as FYNNEI. The J segment lost 8 bases and the V segment lost 8 bases, leaving 10 bases of the junction unmatched. The CDR3 is CASLGDRGFGTQYF. CDR3 DNA sequence: TGTGCCAGCCTAGGGGACAGGGGATTTGGTACGCAGTATTTT.

The chain has TRBV12-3 or TRBV12-4 and TRBJ1-3; D uncertain. V was trimmed by 4 bases and J by 7 bases, leaving 8 bases between them. CDR3 length equals 12 residues. CDR3 residues: CASSSYVNTIYF. The CDR3 DNA follows: TGTGCCAGCAGTTCCTACGTGAACACCATATATTTT.

The chain couples TRBV5-1 to TRBJ2-5, with TRBD1 matching over 10 bases. V dropped 0 bases and J dropped 1; count of bases not matched to a gene: 6. The CDR3 contains 17 residues. Germline lookup yields CDR1 SGHRS and CDR2 YFSETQ. The CDR3 spells CASSLAGTGAFQETQYF. CDR3 DNA: TGCGCCAGCAGCTTGGCCGGGACAGGGGCCTTCCAAGAGACCCAGTACTTC.

CDR3 bases: TGTGCCAGCAGCCTACTAGTAGGGCGGGAGACCCAGTACTTC. Translation: CASSLLVGRETQYF. This chain joins TRBV3-1 (or the pseudogene TRBV3-2) and TRBJ2-5; possible D gene TRBD2, 5 bases. This CDR3 has 14 residues. The germline V gene has CDR1 LGHDT and CDR2 YNNKEL (reference sequence). The V gene lost 4 bases and the J gene lost 5 bases, with 14 bases spanning the gap.

V gene TRBV6-5 combines with J gene TRBJ1-1; no clear D gene. CDR3 length: 14 residues. The V gene's germline CDR1 is MNHEY and CDR2 SVGAGI. Between the trimmed V and J ends, which lost 7 bases and 2 bases, there was a span of 14 bases. The CDR3 sequence: CASTPGLKNTEAFF. CDR3 nucleotide sequence: TGTGCCAGCACCCCGGGGTTAAAAAACACTGAAGCTTTCTTT.

In this sample, this clone turned up once. The chain employs TRBV5-1 and TRBJ1-1; D gene ambiguous. The CDR3 extends over 13 amino acids. V shed 0 bases and J shed 11 bases, with 14 bases lying between them. Per the germline V gene, CDR1 is SGHRS and CDR2 is YFSETQ. The DNA of the CDR3 is TGCGCCAGCAGCTTGGAGGAGGTCCAAGGGGCTTTCTTT. It translates to CASSLEEVQGAFF. Full variable domain (rest looked up from reference TRBV5-1 and TRBJ1-1): KAGVTQTPRYLIKTRGQQVTLSCSPISGHRSVSWYQQTPGQGLQFLFEYFSETQRNKGNFPGRFSGRQFSNSRSEMNVSTLELGDSALYLCASSLEEVQGAFFGQGTRLTVV.

Here the CDR3 reads CASSQDLRGLAGGQSYNEQFF. The CDR3 region has the DNA TGTGCCAGCAGCCAAGATCTTCGGGGACTAGCGGGGGGGCAGTCCTACAATGAGCAGTTCTTC. V usage is TRBV4-2 and J usage is TRBJ2-1; 16 bases are a match to TRBD2. This CDR3 has 21 amino acids. Trimming cost V 0 bases and J 1 base; bases outside gene matches: 9. The germline V gene encodes CDR1 LGHNA and CDR2 YNFKEQ.

This chain uses TRBV6-6 with TRBJ2-2; 7 nucleotides agree with TRBD1. The V and J ends lost 5 bases and 8 bases, in that order; junction bases with no gene match: 11. In germline, CDR1 is MNHNY, CDR2 SVGAGI (reference sequence). The CDR3 runs 15 residues. The CDR3 region is CASSETGSGWGELFF. The CDR3 DNA is TGTGCCAGCAGTGAGACAGGGTCTGGGTGGGGGGAGCTGTTTTTT.

This CDR3 is CASSLRGLAGGREETQYF. In nucleotides, the CDR3 is TGCGCCAGCAGCTTGAGAGGCCTAGCGGGGGGCCGGGAAGAGACCCAGTACTTC. J is TRBJ2-5 and V is TRBV5-1; 11 bases agree with TRBD2. The CDR3 loop spans 18 amino acids. CDR1 is SGHRS, CDR2 YFSETQ, per germline. Trimming at V came to 1 base and at J to 3 bases, leaving 11 bases not matched to a gene. Using reference TRBV5-1 and TRBJ2-5 for the parts outside the CDR3, the full variable domain is KAGVTQTPRYLIKTRGQQVTLSCSPISGHRSVSWYQQTPGQGLQFLFEYFSETQRNKGNFPGRFSGRQFSNSRSEMNVSTLELGDSALYLCASSLRGLAGGREETQYFGPGTRLLVL.